This T cell receptor (beta chain) originates from a study of radiotherapy plus CTLA-4 blockade in lung cancer. Study-wide results and limits: In blood, after radiotherapy plus ipilimumab, tumor-derived TCR clones expanded. Reports identified early blood T cell clone dynamics, with interferon-beta, as the best response predictor.

Ipilimumab-mediated CTLA-4 blockade plus focal radiation was given to patients having chemo-refractory metastatic non-small-cell lung cancer. Assay: immunoSEQ multiplex PCR; the TCRdb copy retains only in-frame clones and omits some. The sample has 70,000 to 90,000 clones, around 79% seen once. Germline V gene sequence: CDR1 SGHRS, CDR2 YFSETQ. The J segment lost 1 base and the V segment lost 7 bases, leaving 4 bases of the junction unmatched. CDR3 size: 15 residues. To note about this clone: Its matching antigen is unknown.

This TCR came from a human donor with non-small cell lung cancer whose response to radiotherapy plus ipilimumab could not be evaluated. Some clones in this sample may be carry-over from other donors' samples. The rearrangement joins TRBV5-1 to TRBJ2-2; TRBD2 agrees at 10 bases. The specimen comprised peripheral blood, sampled from a patient treated with radiotherapy plus ipilimumab. The CDR3 sequence is CASGWTSGNTGELFF. Here the CDR3 DNA reads TGCGCCAGCGGCTGGACTAGCGGGAACACCGGGGAGCTGTTTTTT.